A single sample gave rise to the 15 T cell receptor beta chains below, sequenced in a study of T cells expressing NK-cell markers. TCRdb processed the 5' RACE reads again and assigns one entry to each CDR3 protein, with no DNA. The sample includes approximately 420,000 distinct CDR3 sequences. Material for sequencing was blood T cells: a sorted CD56 or NKG2C T cell subset, CD4+ or CD8+ T cells, or bulk PBMC T cells (not recorded which). The receptor source for this set is a woman aged 50 to 65 in good health.

The chain combines TRBV12-3 or TRBV12-4 with TRBJ1-5; TCRdb reports TRBD1, a call that lacks DNA to check it against. CDR3 size: 13 residues. This CDR3 reads CAGSAGGNQPQHF.

The chain recombines TRBV24-1 with TRBJ2-2; TCRdb's assignment of TRBD1 cannot be checked, as there is no DNA. The CDR3 consists of 18 residues. Germline V gene sequence: CDR1 KGHDR, CDR2 SFDVKD. The CDR3 region is CATRGSPAGLQNTGELFF.

The chain joins TRBV2 to TRBJ2-1; TCRdb's D call, TRBD2, is unchecked because there is no DNA. The CDR3 spans 16 residues. Germline V CDR1 and CDR2: SNHLY, FYNNEI. The CDR3 loop reads CACSEVGRLASDEQFF.

The chain employs TRBV29-1 and TRBJ1-2; TCRdb proposes TRBD1, but this gene call is untestable without DNA. The CDR3 consists of 12 residues. Germline V gene data show CDR1 as SQVTM and CDR2 as ANQGSEA. CDR3 loop: CSVAGTDYGYTF.

The chain links TRBV2 to TRBJ2-7; the TCRdb call, TRBD1, lacks DNA for checking. The CDR3 totals 15 residues. The V gene's germline CDR1 is SNHLY and CDR2 FYNNEI. The CDR3 loop reads CASLGRQGGSYEQYF.

The CDR3 sequence is CASSLDRGSGNTIYF. The V gene is TRBV7-6, the J gene TRBJ1-3; TCRdb lists TRBD1, though no DNA is available to test this call. The CDR3 has 15 residues. Germline lookup yields CDR1 SGHVS and CDR2 FNYEAQ. Based on the CDR3 plus reference TRBV7-6 and TRBJ1-3, the full variable domain is GAGVSQSPRYKVTKRGQDVALRCDPISGHVSLYWYRQALGQGPEFLTYFNYEAQQDKSGLPNDRFSAERPEGSISTLTIQRTEQRDSAMYRCASSLDRGSGNTIYFGEGSWLTVV.

The chain has TRBV14 and TRBJ2-3; there is no DNA to check the TCRdb D call of TRBD2. CDR3 length equals 15 residues. The germline gives CDR1 SGHDN, CDR2 FVKESK. The CDR3: CASSSRELGTDTQYF.

The chain recombines TRBV6-5 with TRBJ1-2; TCRdb outputs TRBD1, but without DNA this stays unchecked. The CDR3 contains 14 residues. Germline-derived CDR1 and CDR2 are MNHEY and SVGAGI. The CDR3 region is CASSGTGGVYGYTF.

The V gene is TRBV12-3 or TRBV12-4, the J gene TRBJ1-5. This CDR3 has 13 residues. Here the CDR3 reads CASSSMDYEPQHF.

This chain connects TRBV5-1 to TRBJ2-7. This CDR3 comprises 14 residues. Per the germline V gene, CDR1 is SGHRS and CDR2 is YFSETQ. The CDR3 is CASSSTIAAGEQYF. Together with reference TRBV5-1 and TRBJ2-7, the CDR3 gives the full variable domain: KAGVTQTPRYLIKTRGQQVTLSCSPISGHRSVSWYQQTPGQGLQFLFEYFSETQRNKGNFPGRFSGRQFSNSRSEMNVSTLELGDSALYLCASSSTIAAGEQYFGPGTRLTVT.

This chain connects TRBV6-6 to TRBJ2-5; checking the TCRdb D call of TRBD2 is not possible without DNA. This CDR3 spans 15 amino acids. Germline values: CDR1 MNHNY, CDR2 SVGAGI (reference sequence). The CDR3 sequence: CASSYFGGSGETQYF.

Here the CDR3 reads CASGRIPTDTQYF. V gene TRBV5-1 combines with J gene TRBJ2-3; TCRdb's D gene call, TRBD2, goes unchecked for lack of DNA. Germline lookup yields CDR1 SGHRS and CDR2 YFSETQ. CDR3 length: 13 amino acids. Full variable domain (outside the CDR3, taken from reference TRBV5-1 and TRBJ2-3): KAGVTQTPRYLIKTRGQQVTLSCSPISGHRSVSWYQQTPGQGLQFLFEYFSETQRNKGNFPGRFSGRQFSNSRSEMNVSTLELGDSALYLCASGRIPTDTQYFGPGTRLTVL.

The V call is TRBV5-1, the J call TRBJ2-1; TCRdb's assignment of TRBD1 cannot be checked, as there is no DNA. The V gene's germline CDR1 is SGHRS and CDR2 YFSETQ. The CDR3 extends over 17 amino acids. CDR3 protein: CASSYQPPGRSYNEQFF.

This chain connects TRBV12-3 or TRBV12-4 to TRBJ1-4. CDR3 length: 13 amino acids. The CDR3: CASSLWPNEKLFF.

The rearrangement uses TRBV24-1 and TRBJ1-1; TCRdb picks TRBD1, but there is no DNA to check that call. CDR1 and CDR2 from the germline V gene are KGHDR and SFDVKD. This CDR3 is built from 13 residues. CDR3 sequence: CATSGRVNTEAFF.